Reported below is one T cell receptor beta chain. Profiled with immunoSEQ multiplex PCR; TCRdb holds only in-frame clones, not every one. The sample shows 78,000 or so clones, about 83% of them seen only once. This sample stems from a study of blood T cell repertoires in COVID-19. With V trimmed by 4 bases and J by 5 bases, 5 bases remained unmatched. Germline CDR1 and CDR2: SGHRS and YFSETQ. The length of the CDR3 is 14 residues. The receptor's source is a human donor in a cohort sampled during active COVID-19. Specimen: peripheral blood. This sequence joins TRBV5-1 and TRBJ2-5; TRBD1 matches 10 bases. The CDR3 DNA reads as TGCGCCAGCAGCAGGGGACAGGGGCCGGAGACCCAGTACTTC. Amino acids: CASSRGQGPETQYF.